This TCR beta chain originates from a study of CD8 T cells in ankylosing spondylitis. General study findings and limits: Typical of ankylosing spondylitis blood, it appeared, was a TCR beta motif of several highly homologous variants.

This clonotype appeared many times. Its matching antigen is unknown. Germline CDR1 reads DFQATT; CDR2 reads SNEGSKA (reference sequence). V dropped 3 bases and J dropped 7 bases, with 7 bases sitting between them. CDR3 length: 11 amino acids. Libraries for TCR beta were made by quantitative 5'-RACE with molecular barcodes. Using its own MiXCR run on the 5' RACE reads, TCRdb lists one record per CDR3 protein. In the table there are more than 500,000 distinct CDR3 sequences, approximately 5% of which are singletons. The rearrangement uses TRBV20-1 and TRBJ2-1, with D maybe TRBD2 (6 bases). The clonotype was recovered from a male donor with ankylosing spondylitis. The sample consisted of blood, either unsorted or a sorted T cell fraction (not recorded which). The CDR3 protein is CSARSGNEQFF. As DNA, the CDR3 is TGCAGTGCTAGGAGCGGGAATGAGCAGTTCTTC.